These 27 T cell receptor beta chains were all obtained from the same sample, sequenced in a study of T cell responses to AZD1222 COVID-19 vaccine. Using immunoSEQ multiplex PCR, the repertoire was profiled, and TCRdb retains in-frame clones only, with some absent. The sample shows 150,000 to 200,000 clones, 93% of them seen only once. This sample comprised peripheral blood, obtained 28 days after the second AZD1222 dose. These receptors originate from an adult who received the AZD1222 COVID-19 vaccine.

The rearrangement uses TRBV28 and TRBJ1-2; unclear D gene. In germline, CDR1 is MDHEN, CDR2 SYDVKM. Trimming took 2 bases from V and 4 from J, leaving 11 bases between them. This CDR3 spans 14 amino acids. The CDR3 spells CASSLDLDTYGYTF. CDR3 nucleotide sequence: TGTGCCAGCAGTTTAGATTTGGATACCTATGGCTACACCTTC.

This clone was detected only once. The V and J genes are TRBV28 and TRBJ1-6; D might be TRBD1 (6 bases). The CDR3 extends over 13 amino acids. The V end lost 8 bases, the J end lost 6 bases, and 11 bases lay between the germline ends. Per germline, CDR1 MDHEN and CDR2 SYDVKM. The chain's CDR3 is CASSTGFNSPLHF. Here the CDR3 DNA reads TGTGCCAGCTCGACAGGATTTAATTCACCCCTCCACTTT.

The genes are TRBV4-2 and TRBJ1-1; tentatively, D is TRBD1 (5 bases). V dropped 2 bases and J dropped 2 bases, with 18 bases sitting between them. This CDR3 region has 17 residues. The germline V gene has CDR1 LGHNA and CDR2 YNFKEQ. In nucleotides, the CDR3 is TGTGCCAGCAGCCAAAAGGGAGAGGGCAGGGTAAACACTGAAGCTTTCTTT. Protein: CASSQKGEGRVNTEAFF.

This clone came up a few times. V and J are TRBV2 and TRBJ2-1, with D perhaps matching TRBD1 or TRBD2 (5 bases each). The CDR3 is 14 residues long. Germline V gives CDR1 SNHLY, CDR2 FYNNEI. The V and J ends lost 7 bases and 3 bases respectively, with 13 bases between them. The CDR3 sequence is CASTPGPLYNEQFF. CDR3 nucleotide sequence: TGTGCCAGCACACCGGGGCCGCTCTACAATGAGCAGTTCTTC.

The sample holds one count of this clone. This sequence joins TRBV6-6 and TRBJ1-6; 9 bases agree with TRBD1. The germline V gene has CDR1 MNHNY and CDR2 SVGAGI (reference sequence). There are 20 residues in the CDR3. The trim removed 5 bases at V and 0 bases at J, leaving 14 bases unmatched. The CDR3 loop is CASSPLGQGPESSYNSPLHF. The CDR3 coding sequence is TGTGCCAGCAGTCCGTTGGGACAGGGACCGGAGAGCTCCTATAATTCACCCCTCCACTTT.

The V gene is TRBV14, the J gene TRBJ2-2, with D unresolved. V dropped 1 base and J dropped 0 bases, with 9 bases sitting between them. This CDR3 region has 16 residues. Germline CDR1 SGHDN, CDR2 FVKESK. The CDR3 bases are TGTGCCAGCAGCCAAGGCTTCGGACCGAACACCGGGGAGCTGTTTTTT. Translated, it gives CASSQGFGPNTGELFF.

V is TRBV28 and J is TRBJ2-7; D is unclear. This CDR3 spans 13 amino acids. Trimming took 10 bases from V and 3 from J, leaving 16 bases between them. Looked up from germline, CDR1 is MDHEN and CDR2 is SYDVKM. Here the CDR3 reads CATLANPIYEQYF. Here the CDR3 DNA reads TGTGCCACTTTAGCCAACCCGATCTACGAGCAGTACTTC. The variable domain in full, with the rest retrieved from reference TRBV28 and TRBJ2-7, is DVKVTQSSRYLVKRTGEKVFLECVQDMDHENMFWYRQDPGLGLRLIYFSYDVKMKEKGDIPEGYSVSREKKERFSLILESASTNQTSMYLCATLANPIYEQYFGPGTRLTVT.

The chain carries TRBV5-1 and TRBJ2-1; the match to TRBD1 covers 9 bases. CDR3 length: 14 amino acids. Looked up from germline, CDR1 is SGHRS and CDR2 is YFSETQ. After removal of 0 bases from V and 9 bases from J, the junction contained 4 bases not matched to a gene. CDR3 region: CASSLGQGGREQFF. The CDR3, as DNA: TGCGCCAGCAGCTTGGGACAGGGGGGACGTGAGCAGTTCTTC.

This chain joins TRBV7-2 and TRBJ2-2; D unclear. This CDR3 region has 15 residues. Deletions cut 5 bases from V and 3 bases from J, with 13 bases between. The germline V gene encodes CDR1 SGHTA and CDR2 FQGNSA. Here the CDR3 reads CASSPQGLDTGELFF. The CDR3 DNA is TGTGCCAGCAGCCCCCAAGGGTTAGACACCGGGGAGCTGTTTTTT. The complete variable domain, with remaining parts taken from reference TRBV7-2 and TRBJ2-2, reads GAGVSQSPSNKVTEKGKDVELRCDPISGHTALYWYRQSLGQGLEFLIYFQGNSAPDKSGLPSDRFSAERTGGSVSTLTIQRTQQEDSAVYLCASSPQGLDTGELFFGEGSRLTVL.

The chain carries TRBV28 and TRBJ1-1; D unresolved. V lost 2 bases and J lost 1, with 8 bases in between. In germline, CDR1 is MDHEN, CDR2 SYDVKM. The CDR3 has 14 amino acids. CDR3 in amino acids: CASSLPPQNTEAFF. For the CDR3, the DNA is TGTGCCAGCAGTTTACCCCCACAGAACACTGAAGCTTTCTTT.

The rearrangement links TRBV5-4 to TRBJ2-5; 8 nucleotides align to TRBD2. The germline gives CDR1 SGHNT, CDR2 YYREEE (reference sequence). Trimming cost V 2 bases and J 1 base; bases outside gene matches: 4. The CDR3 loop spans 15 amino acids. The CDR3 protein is CASSFVAGPQETQYF. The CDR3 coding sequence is TGTGCCAGCAGCTTTGTAGCGGGGCCCCAAGAGACCCAGTACTTC.

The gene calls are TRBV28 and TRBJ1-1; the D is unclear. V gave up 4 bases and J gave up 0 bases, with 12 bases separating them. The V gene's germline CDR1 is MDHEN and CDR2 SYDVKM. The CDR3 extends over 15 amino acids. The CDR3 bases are TGTGCCAGCAGTTCACCCCTTGGAATGAACACTGAAGCTTTCTTT. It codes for CASSSPLGMNTEAFF.

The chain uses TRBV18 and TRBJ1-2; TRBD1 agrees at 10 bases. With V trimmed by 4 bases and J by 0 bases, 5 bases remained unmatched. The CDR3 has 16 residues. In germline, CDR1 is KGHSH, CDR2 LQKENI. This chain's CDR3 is CASSLGQGTANYGYTF. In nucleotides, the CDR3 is TGTGCCAGCTCACTGGGACAGGGGACAGCTAACTATGGCTACACCTTC.

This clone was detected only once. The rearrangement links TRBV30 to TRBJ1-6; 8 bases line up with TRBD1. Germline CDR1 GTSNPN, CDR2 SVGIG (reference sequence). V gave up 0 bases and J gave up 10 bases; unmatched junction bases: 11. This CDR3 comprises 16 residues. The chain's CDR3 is CAWSVGATGAKSPLHF. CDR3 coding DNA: TGTGCCTGGAGTGTCGGGGCGACAGGGGCGAAGTCACCCCTCCACTTT.

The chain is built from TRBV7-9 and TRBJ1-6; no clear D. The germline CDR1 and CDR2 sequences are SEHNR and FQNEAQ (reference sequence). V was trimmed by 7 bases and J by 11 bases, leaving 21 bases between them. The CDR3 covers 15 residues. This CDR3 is CASTRTGAGLPPLHF. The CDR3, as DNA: TGTGCCAGCACCCGGACCGGAGCAGGATTGCCACCCCTCCACTTT.

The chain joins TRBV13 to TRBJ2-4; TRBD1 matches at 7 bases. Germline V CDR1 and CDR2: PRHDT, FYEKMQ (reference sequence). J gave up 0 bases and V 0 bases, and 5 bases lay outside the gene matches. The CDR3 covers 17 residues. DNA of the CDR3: TGTGCCAGCAGCTTAGGAGGGACAGCTTTAGCCAAAAACATTCAGTACTTC. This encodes CASSLGGTALAKNIQYF.

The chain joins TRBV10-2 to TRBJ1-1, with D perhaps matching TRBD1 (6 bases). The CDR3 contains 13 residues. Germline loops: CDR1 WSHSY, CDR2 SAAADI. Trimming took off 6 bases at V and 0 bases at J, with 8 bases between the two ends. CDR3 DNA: TGCGCCAGCAGACAGGGAATGAACACTGAAGCTTTCTTT. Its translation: CASRQGMNTEAFF.

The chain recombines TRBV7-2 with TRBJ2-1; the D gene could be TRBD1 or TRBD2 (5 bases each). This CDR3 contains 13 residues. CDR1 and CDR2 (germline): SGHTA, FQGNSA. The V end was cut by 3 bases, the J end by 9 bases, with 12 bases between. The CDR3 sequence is CASSFRETAEQFF. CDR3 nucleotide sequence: TGTGCCAGCAGCTTCAGGGAGACGGCTGAGCAGTTCTTC.

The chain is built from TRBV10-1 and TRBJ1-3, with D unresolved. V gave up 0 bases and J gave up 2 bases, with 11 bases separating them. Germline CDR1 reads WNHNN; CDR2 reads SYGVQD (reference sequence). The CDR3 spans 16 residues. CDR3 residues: CASSESWGTTGNTIYF. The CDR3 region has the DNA TGCGCCAGCAGTGAGTCTTGGGGAACAACTGGAAACACCATATATTTT.

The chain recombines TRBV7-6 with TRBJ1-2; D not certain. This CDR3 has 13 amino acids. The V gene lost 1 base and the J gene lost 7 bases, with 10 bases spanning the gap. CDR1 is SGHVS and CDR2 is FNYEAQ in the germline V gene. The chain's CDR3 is CASSLDRVSGYTF. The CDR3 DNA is TGTGCCAGCAGCTTAGACCGGGTCTCTGGCTACACCTTC.

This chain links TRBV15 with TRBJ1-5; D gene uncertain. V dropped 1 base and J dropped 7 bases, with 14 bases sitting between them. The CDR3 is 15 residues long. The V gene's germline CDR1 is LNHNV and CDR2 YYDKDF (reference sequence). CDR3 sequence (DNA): TGTGCCACCAGCAGAGCAGAGGAGTTCAACCAGCCCCAGCATTTT. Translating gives CATSRAEEFNQPQHF. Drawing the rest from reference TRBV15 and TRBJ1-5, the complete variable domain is DAMVIQNPRYQVTQFGKPVTLSCSQTLNHNVMYWYQQKSSQAPKLLFHYYDKDFNNEADTPDNFQSRRPNTSFCFLDIRSPGLGDTAMYLCATSRAEEFNQPQHFGDGTRLSIL.

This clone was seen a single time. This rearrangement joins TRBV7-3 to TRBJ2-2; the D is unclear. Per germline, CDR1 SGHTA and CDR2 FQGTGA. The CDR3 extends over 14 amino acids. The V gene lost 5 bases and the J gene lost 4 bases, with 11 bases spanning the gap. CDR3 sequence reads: CASSTSGGTGELFF. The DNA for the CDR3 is TGTGCCAGCAGCACCTCGGGTGGCACCGGGGAGCTGTTTTTT. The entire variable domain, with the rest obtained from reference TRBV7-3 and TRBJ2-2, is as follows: GAGVSQTPSNKVTEKGKYVELRCDPISGHTALYWYRQSLGQGPEFLIYFQGTGAADDSGLPNDRFFAVRPEGSVSTLKIQRTERGDSAVYLCASSTSGGTGELFFGEGSRLTVL.

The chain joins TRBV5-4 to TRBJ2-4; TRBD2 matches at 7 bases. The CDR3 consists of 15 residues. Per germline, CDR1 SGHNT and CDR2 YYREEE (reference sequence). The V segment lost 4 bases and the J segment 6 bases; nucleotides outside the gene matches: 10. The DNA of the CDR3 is TGTGCCAGCAGCACAAACGTTGGGGGGGGAAACATTCAGTACTTC. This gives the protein CASSTNVGGGNIQYF.

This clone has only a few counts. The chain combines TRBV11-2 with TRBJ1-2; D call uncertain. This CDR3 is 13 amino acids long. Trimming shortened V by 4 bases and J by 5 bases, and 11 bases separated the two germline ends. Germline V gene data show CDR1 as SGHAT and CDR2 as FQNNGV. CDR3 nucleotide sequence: TGTGCCAGCAGCTCCCGGAGTCAGTATGGCTACACCTTC. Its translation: CASSSRSQYGYTF.

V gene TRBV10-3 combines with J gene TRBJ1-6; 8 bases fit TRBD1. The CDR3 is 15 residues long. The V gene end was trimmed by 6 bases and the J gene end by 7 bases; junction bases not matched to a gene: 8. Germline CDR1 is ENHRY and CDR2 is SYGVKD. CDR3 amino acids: CAIRETGATNSPLHF. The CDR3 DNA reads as TGTGCCATCAGGGAGACAGGGGCCACAAATTCACCCCTCCACTTT.

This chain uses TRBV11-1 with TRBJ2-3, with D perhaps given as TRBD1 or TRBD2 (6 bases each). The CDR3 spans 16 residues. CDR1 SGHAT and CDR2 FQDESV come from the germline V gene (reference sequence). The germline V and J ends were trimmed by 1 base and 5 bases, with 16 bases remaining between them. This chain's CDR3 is CASSLVRGQAKDTQYF. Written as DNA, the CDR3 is TGTGCCAGCAGCTTAGTCCGGGGGCAAGCCAAAGATACGCAGTATTTT.

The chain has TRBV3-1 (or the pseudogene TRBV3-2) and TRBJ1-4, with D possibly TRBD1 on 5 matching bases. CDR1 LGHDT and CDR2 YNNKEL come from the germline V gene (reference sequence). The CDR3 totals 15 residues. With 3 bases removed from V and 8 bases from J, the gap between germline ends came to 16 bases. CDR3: CASSHPGTVGEKLFF. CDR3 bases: TGTGCCAGCAGCCACCCAGGGACGGTTGGGGAAAAACTGTTTTTT.